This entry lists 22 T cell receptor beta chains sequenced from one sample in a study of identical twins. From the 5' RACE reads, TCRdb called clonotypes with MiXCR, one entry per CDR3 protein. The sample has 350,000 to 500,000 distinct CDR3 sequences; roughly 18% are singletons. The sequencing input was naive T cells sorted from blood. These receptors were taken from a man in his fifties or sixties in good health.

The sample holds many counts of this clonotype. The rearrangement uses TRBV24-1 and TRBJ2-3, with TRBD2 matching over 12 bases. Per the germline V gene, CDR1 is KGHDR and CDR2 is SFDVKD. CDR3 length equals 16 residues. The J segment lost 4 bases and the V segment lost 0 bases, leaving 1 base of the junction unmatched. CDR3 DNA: TGTGCCACCAGTGATTTGTCTAGCGGGGGGGCAGATACGCAGTATTTT. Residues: CATSDLSSGGADTQYF.

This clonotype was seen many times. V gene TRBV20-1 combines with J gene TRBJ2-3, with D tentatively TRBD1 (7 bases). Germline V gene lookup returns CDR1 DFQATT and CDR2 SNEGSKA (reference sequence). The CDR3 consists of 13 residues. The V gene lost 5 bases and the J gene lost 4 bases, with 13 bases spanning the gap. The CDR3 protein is CSAPQGGADTQYF. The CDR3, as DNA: TGCAGTGCTCCCCAGGGGGGCGCAGATACGCAGTATTTT.

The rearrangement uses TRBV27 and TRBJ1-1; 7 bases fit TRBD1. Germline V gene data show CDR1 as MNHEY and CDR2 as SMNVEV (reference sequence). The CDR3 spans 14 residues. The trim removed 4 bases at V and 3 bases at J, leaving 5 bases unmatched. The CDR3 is CASSSQTGYTEAFF. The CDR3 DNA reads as TGTGCCAGCAGTTCCCAGACAGGGTACACTGAAGCTTTCTTT.

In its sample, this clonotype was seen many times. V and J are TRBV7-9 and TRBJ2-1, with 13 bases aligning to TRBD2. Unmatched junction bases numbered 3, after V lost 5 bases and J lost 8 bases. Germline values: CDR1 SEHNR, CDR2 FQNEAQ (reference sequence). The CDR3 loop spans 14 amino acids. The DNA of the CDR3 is TGTGCCAGCAGCAGGACTAGCGGGGGCCATGAGCAGTTCTTC. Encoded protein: CASSRTSGGHEQFF.

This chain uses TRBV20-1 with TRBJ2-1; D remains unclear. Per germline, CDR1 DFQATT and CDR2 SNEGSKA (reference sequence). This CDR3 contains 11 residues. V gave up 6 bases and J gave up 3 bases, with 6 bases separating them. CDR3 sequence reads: CSAEDYNEQFF. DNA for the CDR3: TGCAGTGCGGAAGACTACAATGAGCAGTTCTTC.

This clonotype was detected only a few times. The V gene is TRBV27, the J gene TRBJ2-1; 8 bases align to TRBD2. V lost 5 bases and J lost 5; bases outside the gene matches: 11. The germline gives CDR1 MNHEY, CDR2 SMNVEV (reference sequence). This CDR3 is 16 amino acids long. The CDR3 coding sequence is TGTGCCAGCAGTATCCTCGGGACTAGGGGGGACAATGAGCAGTTCTTC. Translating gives CASSILGTRGDNEQFF.

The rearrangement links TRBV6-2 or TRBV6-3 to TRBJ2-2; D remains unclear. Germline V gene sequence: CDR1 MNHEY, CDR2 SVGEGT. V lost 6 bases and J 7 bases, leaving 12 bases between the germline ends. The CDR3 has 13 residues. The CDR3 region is CASSISRSGELFF. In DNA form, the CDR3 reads TGTGCCAGCAGCATCAGTAGGAGCGGGGAGCTGTTTTTT.

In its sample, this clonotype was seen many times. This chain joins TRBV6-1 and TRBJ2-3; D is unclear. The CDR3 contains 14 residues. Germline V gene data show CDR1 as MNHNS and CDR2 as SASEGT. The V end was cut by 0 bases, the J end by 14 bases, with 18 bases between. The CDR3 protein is CASSEARRPTTSYF. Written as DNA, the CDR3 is TGTGCCAGCAGTGAAGCGCGTCGGCCCACGACTTCGTATTTT.

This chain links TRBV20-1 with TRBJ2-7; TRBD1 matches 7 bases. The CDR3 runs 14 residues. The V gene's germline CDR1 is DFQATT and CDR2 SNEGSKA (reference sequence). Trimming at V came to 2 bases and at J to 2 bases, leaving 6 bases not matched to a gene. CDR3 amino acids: CSARQTGLPYEQYF. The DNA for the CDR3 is TGCAGTGCTAGACAGACAGGGCTTCCCTACGAGCAGTACTTC.

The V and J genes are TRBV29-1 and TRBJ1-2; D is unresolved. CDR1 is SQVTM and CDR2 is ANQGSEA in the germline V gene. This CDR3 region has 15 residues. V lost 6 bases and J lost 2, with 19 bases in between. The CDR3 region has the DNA TGCAGCGTCCTCTGGGTCGGGGAACCAAACTATGGCTACACCTTC. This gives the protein CSVLWVGEPNYGYTF.

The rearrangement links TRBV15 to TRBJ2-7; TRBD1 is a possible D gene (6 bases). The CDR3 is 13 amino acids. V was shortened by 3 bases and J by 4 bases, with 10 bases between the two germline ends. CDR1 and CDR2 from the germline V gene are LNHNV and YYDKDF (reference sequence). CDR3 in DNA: TGTGCCACCAGCAGGGGACAAGTATACGAGCAGTACTTC. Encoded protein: CATSRGQVYEQYF.

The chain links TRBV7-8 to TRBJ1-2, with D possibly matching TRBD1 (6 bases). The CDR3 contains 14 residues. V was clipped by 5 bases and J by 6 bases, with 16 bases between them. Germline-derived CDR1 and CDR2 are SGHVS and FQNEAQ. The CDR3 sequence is CASSPATGSNGYTF. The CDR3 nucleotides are TGTGCCAGCAGCCCTGCGACAGGCTCTAATGGCTACACCTTC.

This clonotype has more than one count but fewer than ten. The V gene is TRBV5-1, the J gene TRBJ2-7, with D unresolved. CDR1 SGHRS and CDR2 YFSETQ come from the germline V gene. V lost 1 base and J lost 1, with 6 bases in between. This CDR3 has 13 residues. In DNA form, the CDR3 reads TGCGCCAGCAGCTTGAGGGTTTCCTACGAGCAGTACTTC. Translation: CASSLRVSYEQYF.

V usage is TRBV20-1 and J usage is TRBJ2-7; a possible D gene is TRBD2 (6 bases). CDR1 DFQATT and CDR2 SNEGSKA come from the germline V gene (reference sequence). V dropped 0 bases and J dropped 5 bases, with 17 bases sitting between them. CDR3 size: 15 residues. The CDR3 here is CSARDSGGEGNEQYF. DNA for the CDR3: TGCAGTGCTAGAGATTCTGGCGGGGAAGGTAACGAGCAGTACTTC.

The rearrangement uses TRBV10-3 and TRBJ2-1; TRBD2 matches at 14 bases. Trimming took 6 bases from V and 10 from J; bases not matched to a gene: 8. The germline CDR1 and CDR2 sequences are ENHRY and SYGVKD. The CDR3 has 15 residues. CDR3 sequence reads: CAISAGLAGGREQFF. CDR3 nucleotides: TGTGCCATCAGCGCCGGACTAGCGGGGGGACGGGAGCAGTTCTTC.

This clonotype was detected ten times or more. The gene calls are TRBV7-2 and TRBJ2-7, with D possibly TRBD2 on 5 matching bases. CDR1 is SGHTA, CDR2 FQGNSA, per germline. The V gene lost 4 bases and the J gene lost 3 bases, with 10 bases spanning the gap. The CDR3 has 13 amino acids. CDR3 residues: CASSSTAGYEQYF. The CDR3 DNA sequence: TGTGCCAGCAGCTCTACGGCGGGCTACGAGCAGTACTTC.

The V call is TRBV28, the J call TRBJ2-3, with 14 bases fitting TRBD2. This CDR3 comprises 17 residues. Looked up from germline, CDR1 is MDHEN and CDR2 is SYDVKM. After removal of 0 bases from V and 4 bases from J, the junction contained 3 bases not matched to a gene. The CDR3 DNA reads TGTGCCAGCAGTTTATGGACTAGCGGGAGGGCGGCAGATACGCAGTATTTT. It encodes CASSLWTSGRAADTQYF. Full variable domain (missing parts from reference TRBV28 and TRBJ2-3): DVKVTQSSRYLVKRTGEKVFLECVQDMDHENMFWYRQDPGLGLRLIYFSYDVKMKEKGDIPEGYSVSREKKERFSLILESASTNQTSMYLCASSLWTSGRAADTQYFGPGTRLTVL.

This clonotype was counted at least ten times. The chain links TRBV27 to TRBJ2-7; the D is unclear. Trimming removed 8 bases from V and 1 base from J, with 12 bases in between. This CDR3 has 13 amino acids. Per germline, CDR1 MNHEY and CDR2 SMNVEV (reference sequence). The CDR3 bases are TGTGCCAGCCGAGGCATATTATCCTACGAGCAGTACTTC. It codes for CASRGILSYEQYF.

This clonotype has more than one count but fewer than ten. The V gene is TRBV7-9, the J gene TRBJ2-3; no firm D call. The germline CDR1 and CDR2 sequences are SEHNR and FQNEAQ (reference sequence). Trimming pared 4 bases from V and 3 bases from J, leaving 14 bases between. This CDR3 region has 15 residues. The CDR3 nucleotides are TGTGCCAGCAGCTCTCAGGACCGGTGGACAGATACGCAGTATTTT. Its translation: CASSSQDRWTDTQYF.

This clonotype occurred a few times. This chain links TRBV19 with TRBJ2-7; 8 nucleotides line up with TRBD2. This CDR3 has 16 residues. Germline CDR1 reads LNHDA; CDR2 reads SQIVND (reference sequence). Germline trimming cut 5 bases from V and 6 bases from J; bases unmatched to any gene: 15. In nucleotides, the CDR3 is TGTGCCAGTAGTCCGGGGCCATGGAGCGGGAGAACCGAGCAGTACTTC. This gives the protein CASSPGPWSGRTEQYF.

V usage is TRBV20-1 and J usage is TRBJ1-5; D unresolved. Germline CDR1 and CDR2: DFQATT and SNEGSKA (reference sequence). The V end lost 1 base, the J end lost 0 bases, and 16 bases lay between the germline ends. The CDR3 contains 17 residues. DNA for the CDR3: TGCAGTGCTAGAGGCTGGCGGGGTCGAAATAGCAATCAGCCCCAGCATTTT. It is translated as CSARGWRGRNSNQPQHF.

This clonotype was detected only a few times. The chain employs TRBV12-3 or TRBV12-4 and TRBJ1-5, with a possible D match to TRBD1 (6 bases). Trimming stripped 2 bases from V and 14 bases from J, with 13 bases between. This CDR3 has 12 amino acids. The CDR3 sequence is CASSLSTGWKHF. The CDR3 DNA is TGTGCCAGCAGTTTATCAACAGGGTGGAAGCATTTT.